This TCR beta chain is from a study of blood T cells in healthy people across ages. Drawn from each donor were roughly 9.4 milliliters of peripheral blood. Extracted total RNA amounted to at least 5.5 micrograms for each sample. This clonotype was picked up a small number of times. Its antigen is unidentified. Sample-barcoded 5' priming and a J-beta primer mix drove a second PCR of about 7 to 11 cycles. MiXCR, run by TCRdb on the 5' RACE reads, gives a single entry per CDR3 protein. The sample records around 1.1 million distinct CDR3 sequences, about two fifths being singletons. Study results and caveats: Per million T cells, the diversity of TCR beta decreased roughly linearly as age advanced. Naive CD4+ cells and diversity were both higher in long-lived donors than in aged donors.

Trimming pared 2 bases from V and 4 bases from J, leaving 26 bases between. This CDR3 comprises 20 residues. The V gene's germline CDR1 is MNHEY and CDR2 SVGEGT. The J gene is TRBJ1-4, the V gene TRBV6-2 or TRBV6-3, with a possible D match to TRBD1 (5 bases). The sequence came from a young man in good health. The sequenced sample consisted of blood. The CDR3 DNA sequence: TGTGCCAGCAGTTACCCGCCGGAAGGGGTCGGCTCTTCCTTTAATGAAAAACTGTTTTTT. Protein product: CASSYPPEGVGSSFNEKLFF.